A selection of T cell receptor beta chains follows, all from one sample in a study of early T cells in non-severe SARS-CoV-2 infection. MiXCR, run by TCRdb on the 5' RACE reads, gives a single entry per CDR3 protein. This sample has tens of thousands of distinct CDR3 sequences, with around 7% found just once. The sample was whole blood. These receptors originate from an adult who was a healthcare worker with PCR-confirmed SARS-CoV-2 infection or an uninfected control (not recorded which). Both conserved end residues are part of each CDR3. Fields, in order: J gene, V gene, clone size, D gene, CDR3 DNA, CDR3 protein. The D gene is left open where the match is weak. The size of a clone is reported for some rows only, either as once, few or many, or as a class for expanded clones.

>TRBJ2-4|TRBV5-1|many|TRBD1
TGCGCCAGCAGGGACAGGGGGCCGGACCTAGGGGACATTCAGTACTTC
CASRDRGPDLGDIQYF
>TRBJ2-2|TRBV27|few|NA
TGTGCCAGCAGTTTCCTTATCCGTACCGGGGAGCTGTTTTTT
CASSFLIRTGELFF
>TRBJ2-7|TRBV30|NA|TRBD1
TGTGCCTGGGTCAAAGACAGGGATCACGAGCAGTACTTC
CAWVKDRDHEQYF
>TRBJ2-5|TRBV5-1|NA|NA
TGCGCCAGCAGCAGCTATGGGTCCCAAGAGACCCAGTACTTC
CASSSYGSQETQYF
>TRBJ1-6|TRBV7-2|many|NA
TGTGCCAGCAGCTTATCAAGCGGCGCAAGTCTTTCACCCCTCCACTTT
CASSLSSGASLSPLHF
>TRBJ2-2|TRBV12-3/TRBV12-4|NA|NA
TGTGCCAGCAGTATTACCGGGCCTGGCGCCGGGGAGCTGTTTTTT
CASSITGPGAGELFF
>TRBJ2-1|TRBV6-5|NA|NA
TGTGCCAGCAGTCAATACCGACATGGAGTGGATGAAGAGCAGTTCTTC
CASSQYRHGVDEEQFF
>TRBJ2-7|TRBV20-1|many|TRBD1
TGCAGTGCTTTCTCCGGGACAGGGTTCTACGAGCAGTACTTC
CSAFSGTGFYEQYF
>TRBJ2-5|TRBV20-1|many|NA
TGCAGTGCTAGTTGGGGGATAGGCGAGACCCAGTACTTC
CSASWGIGETQYF
>TRBJ1-3|TRBV7-2|NA|TRBD1
TGTGCCAGCAGCTTCCGGGACAGCTCTGGAAACACCATATATTTT
CASSFRDSSGNTIYF
>TRBJ1-2|TRBV29-1|NA|NA
TGCAGCGTTTGGGGGGAGGATGGCTACACCTTC
CSVWGEDGYTF
>TRBJ1-5|TRBV29-1|many|TRBD1
TGCAGCGTGTTGGCCCGAGGGGGGACAGGGGATCAGCCCCAGCATTTT
CSVLARGGTGDQPQHF
>TRBJ2-7|TRBV6-5|many|NA
TGTGCCAGCAGCCCATCAGGCTTAGGCTACGAGCAGTACTTC
CASSPSGLGYEQYF
>TRBJ2-7|TRBV28|NA|TRBD2
TGTGCCAGCTCGGGAGGCTACTTCTACGAGCAGTACTTC
CASSGGYFYEQYF